What follows are 31 T cell receptor beta chains derived from one specimen sequenced in a study of shared T cell receptors in the human thymus. The repertoire was sequenced with immunoSEQ multiplex PCR; TCRdb's copy has only in-frame clones and lacks some. Altogether some 720,000 clones are present, roughly 90% being singletons, with the ten largest covering 0.0095% to 0.013%. These same records also appear under a second study, on human thymus T cells.

The sequenced sample consisted of thymocytes. Source of these receptors: a boy in the first two years of life with a congenital heart defect.

V and J are TRBV10-1 and TRBJ2-2; 15 nucleotides align to TRBD2. CDR3 size: 18 residues. J gave up 3 bases and V 4 bases, and 6 bases lay outside the gene matches. Germline V gives CDR1 WNHNN, CDR2 SYGVQD (reference sequence). The CDR3 coding sequence is TGCGCCAGCAGTGGGAGGACTAGCGGGAGGGCCGACACCGGGGAGCTGTTTTTT. Translated, it gives CASSGRTSGRADTGELFF.

The chain uses TRBV27 and TRBJ2-7; D possibly corresponds to TRBD1 (7 bases). The CDR3 covers 14 residues. Germline loops: CDR1 MNHEY, CDR2 SMNVEV (reference sequence). V was shortened by 6 bases and J by 2 bases, with 14 bases between the two germline ends. The CDR3 reads CASSRGEATYEQYF. The CDR3 DNA follows: TGTGCCAGCAGCAGGGGGGAAGCTACCTACGAGCAGTACTTC.

V and J are TRBV5-6 and TRBJ1-4; D gene ambiguous. CDR3 length: 14 amino acids. V was pared by 4 bases and J by 6 bases, with 13 bases between. Germline loops: CDR1 SGHDT, CDR2 YYEEEE. CDR3 bases: TGTGCCAGCAGCCTGTCAGGTCGCGATGAAAAACTGTTTTTT. Amino acids: CASSLSGRDEKLFF.

The chain links TRBV29-1 to TRBJ2-3; the D gene is possibly TRBD1 (8 bases). The CDR3 runs 15 residues. Germline V gene sequence: CDR1 SQVTM, CDR2 ANQGSEA. V lost 4 bases and J lost 5, with 19 bases in between. The CDR3 loop is CSVARKDREGDTQYF. For the CDR3, the DNA is TGCAGCGTTGCCCGGAAGGACAGGGAGGGAGATACGCAGTATTTT.

J is TRBJ2-7 and V is TRBV27, with a tentative D call TRBD2 (6 bases). The CDR3 length is 15 residues. V was shortened by 3 bases and J by 3 bases, with 15 bases between the two germline ends. Germline V CDR1 and CDR2: MNHEY, SMNVEV (reference sequence). CDR3 in amino acids: CASSLVGDGSYEQYF. The CDR3 DNA reads as TGTGCCAGCAGTTTGGTGGGGGACGGGAGCTACGAGCAGTACTTC.

This rearrangement joins TRBV6-4 to TRBJ1-2, with D perhaps matching TRBD1 (5 bases). V was shortened by 6 bases and J by 7 bases, with 9 bases between the two germline ends. CDR3 length: 11 residues. Looked up from germline, CDR1 is MRHNA and CDR2 is SNTAGT. CDR3 DNA: TGTGCCAGCAGGGGAAGGGGTGGCTACACCTTC. Residues: CASRGRGGYTF.

The CDR3 here is CASSLGQAPMTQYF. The CDR3 nucleotides read TGTGCCAGCAGCTTAGGGCAGGCCCCCATGACCCAGTACTTC. The V gene is TRBV7-6, the J gene TRBJ2-5; D unclear. The CDR3 length is 14 residues. V was trimmed by 1 base and J by 7 bases, leaving 13 bases between them. Per germline, CDR1 SGHVS and CDR2 FNYEAQ.

The chain combines TRBV25-1 with TRBJ1-2, with D possibly being TRBD1 (5 bases). Germline values: CDR1 MGHDK, CDR2 SYGVNS. This CDR3 has 14 amino acids. Trimming cost V 2 bases and J 3 bases, with 10 bases left between them. CDR3: CASSELGRDYGYTF. The CDR3 DNA sequence: TGTGCCAGCAGTGAACTGGGCAGGGACTATGGCTACACCTTC.

The chain couples TRBV9 to TRBJ1-3; D gene unclear. There are 14 residues in the CDR3. Germline V gene sequence: CDR1 SGDLS, CDR2 YYNGEE. Trimming stripped 2 bases from V and 0 bases from J, with 6 bases between. CDR3 amino acids: CASSVGDSGNTIYF. CDR3 nucleotides: TGTGCCAGCAGCGTCGGGGACTCTGGAAACACCATATATTTT. Complete variable domain (other parts from reference TRBV9 and TRBJ1-3): DSGVTQTPKHLITATGQRVTLRCSPRSGDLSVYWYQQSLDQGLQFLIQYYNGEERAKGNILERFSAQQFPDLHSELNLSSLELGDSALYFCASSVGDSGNTIYFGEGSWLTVV.

V usage is TRBV21-1 and J usage is TRBJ2-7; the table's D call, TRBD2, has no DNA check behind it. TRBV21-1 is flagged as a pseudogene. The CDR3 runs to 19 residues. The CDR3 DNA reads TGTGCCAGCAGCAAATCGGAAGTGTTAGGGTGCGGGGTGGGGCACGAGCAGTACTTC. This gives the protein CASSKSEVLGCGVGHEQYF.

The table lists this clone with a count of one. V and J are TRBV7-2 and TRBJ2-1; D possibly corresponds to TRBD2 (6 bases). The germline gives CDR1 SGHTA, CDR2 FQGNSA. This CDR3 region has 15 residues. The V end was cut by 6 bases, the J end by 3 bases, with 15 bases between. This chain's CDR3 is CASRSNSGYYNEQFF. CDR3 in DNA: TGTGCCAGCAGGTCGAATAGCGGTTACTACAATGAGCAGTTCTTC.

The genes are TRBV19 and TRBJ2-1, with 8 bases fitting TRBD1. Germline lookup yields CDR1 LNHDA and CDR2 SQIVND (reference sequence). The CDR3 is made up of 16 amino acids. V was clipped by 5 bases and J by 2 bases; unmatched bases: 8. The CDR3 coding sequence is TGTGCCAGTAGTCGGGGCGGGACAGGCGCCTACAATGAGCAGTTCTTC. Amino acids: CASSRGGTGAYNEQFF.

This clone was seen a few times. The chain is built from TRBV18 and TRBJ2-7; tentative D call: TRBD2 (6 bases). V lost 2 bases, J lost 4 bases, and 21 bases lay in between. From germline, CDR1 is KGHSH and CDR2 LQKENI. This CDR3 region has 17 residues. The DNA for the CDR3 is TGTGCCAGCTCACCATACGGGAGCCGACACCCGAGGTACGAGCAGTACTTC. Translated, it gives CASSPYGSRHPRYEQYF.

This chain links TRBV6-1 with TRBJ2-5; D is possibly TRBD1 (6 bases). The CDR3 covers 15 residues. Germline V gene sequence: CDR1 MNHNS, CDR2 SASEGT. V shed 0 bases and J shed 4 bases, with 12 bases lying between them. CDR3 loop: CASSEALTGRETQYF. CDR3 DNA: TGTGCCAGCAGTGAAGCGCTAACAGGGAGAGAGACCCAGTACTTC.

This chain joins TRBV19 and TRBJ2-1; 10 nucleotides align to TRBD2. The V gene end was trimmed by 3 bases and the J gene end by 10 bases; junction bases not matched to a gene: 6. Germline V gives CDR1 LNHDA, CDR2 SQIVND (reference sequence). The CDR3 loop spans 14 amino acids. In DNA form, the CDR3 reads TGTGCCAGTAGTATGGCTAGCGGGAGAAGAGAGCAGTTCTTC. As protein: CASSMASGRREQFF. The variable domain in full, with the rest retrieved from reference TRBV19 and TRBJ2-1, is DGGITQSPKYLFRKEGQNVTLSCEQNLNHDAMYWYRQDPGQGLRLIYYSQIVNDFQKGDIAEGYSVSREKKESFPLTVTSAQKNPTAFYLCASSMASGRREQFFGPGTRLTVL.

This sequence joins TRBV12-5 and TRBJ1-3; unclear D gene. The CDR3 sequence is 12 residues long. Trimming pared 6 bases from V and 9 bases from J, leaving 12 bases between. The germline CDR1 and CDR2 sequences are LGHNT and FRNRAP. CDR3 in DNA: TGTGCTAGTGGCTCCACGGGTAGCACCATATATTTT. Translation: CASGSTGSTIYF.

J is TRBJ2-5 and V is TRBV4-3, with 12 bases fitting TRBD2. The J call may be mistaken, given a closer DNA end match to TRBJ2-7. Germline CDR1 reads LGHNA; CDR2 reads YSLEER. The CDR3 has 20 residues. The chain's CDR3 is CASSPLRPRGLAGGVDEQYF. The CDR3 DNA sequence: TGCGCCAGCAGCCCCCTAAGGCCGAGGGGGCTAGCGGGAGGGGTCGACGAGCAGTACTTC.

The chain uses TRBV14 and TRBJ1-2; possibly TRBD1 for D (6 bases). Trimming removed 5 bases at V and 6 bases at J, with 13 bases between. Germline assignment: CDR1 SGHDN and CDR2 FVKESK. The CDR3 runs to 13 residues. The CDR3 DNA follows: TGTGCCAGCAGCAAAAGAGGACAGAATGGCTACACCTTC. As protein: CASSKRGQNGYTF. The full variable domain, with the rest looked up from reference TRBV14 and TRBJ1-2, is EAGVTQFPSHSVIEKGQTVTLRCDPISGHDNLYWYRRVMGKEIKFLLHFVKESKQDESGMPNNRFLAERTGGTYSTLKVQPAELEDSGVYFCASSKRGQNGYTFGSGTRLTVV.

J is TRBJ1-3 and V is TRBV4-3; D not certain. CDR1 LGHNA and CDR2 YSLEER come from the germline V gene. The CDR3 has 16 amino acids. Trimming left V 4 bases short and J 0 bases short, with 13 bases between. CDR3 in DNA: TGCGCCAGCAGCCTTCAGGTACCGAGCTCTGGAAACACCATATATTTT. This translates into CASSLQVPSSGNTIYF.

This clone was found a few times. The gene calls are TRBV7-9 and TRBJ2-7, with 7 bases identical to TRBD1. V lost 6 bases and J lost 5; bases outside the gene matches: 10. The V gene's germline CDR1 is SEHNR and CDR2 FQNEAQ (reference sequence). The CDR3 totals 14 residues. Here the CDR3 reads CASSYRDSRDEQYF. For the CDR3, the DNA is TGTGCCAGCAGTTACCGGGACAGCAGGGACGAGCAGTACTTC. Looking up the rest from reference TRBV7-9 and TRBJ2-7 gives the full variable domain: DTGVSQNPRHKITKRGQNVTFRCDPISEHNRLYWYRQTLGQGPEFLTYFQNEAQLEKSRLLSDRFSAERPKGSFSTLEIQRTEQGDSAMYLCASSYRDSRDEQYFGPGTRLTVT.

V is TRBV7-2 and J is TRBJ1-1; maybe TRBD1 (6 bases). The CDR3 totals 16 residues. Germline V gene lookup returns CDR1 SGHTA and CDR2 FQGNSA. The V end was cut by 5 bases, the J end by 4 bases, with 20 bases between. The CDR3 DNA reads TGTGCCAGCAGCCTGGAGAACAGGGAGACGAGCACTGAAGCTTTCTTT. Encoded protein: CASSLENRETSTEAFF.

As to this clone: The same CDR3 can be traced to other DNA sequences in this sample. V is TRBV7-9 and J is TRBJ2-5, with D possibly being TRBD1 (6 bases). Trimming took off 0 bases at V and 5 bases at J, with 10 bases between the two ends. The CDR3 length is 14 residues. Looked up from germline, CDR1 is SEHNR and CDR2 is FQNEAQ (reference sequence). CDR3 coding DNA: TGTGCCAGCAGCTTAGCAGGGGGAGAGGAGACCCAGTACTTC. Translating it yields CASSLAGGEETQYF. Full variable domain (remainder filled in from reference TRBV7-9 and TRBJ2-5): DTGVSQNPRHKITKRGQNVTFRCDPISEHNRLYWYRQTLGQGPEFLTYFQNEAQLEKSRLLSDRFSAERPKGSFSTLEIQRTEQGDSAMYLCASSLAGGEETQYFGPGTRLLVL.

The chain is built from TRBV4-1 and TRBJ2-7; D possibly corresponds to TRBD1 (6 bases). This CDR3 has 15 amino acids. Trimming left V 4 bases short and J 2 bases short, with 15 bases between. Germline CDR1 is MGHRA and CDR2 is YSYEKL. Here the CDR3 reads CASSPSRDNPYEQYF. In DNA form, the CDR3 reads TGCGCCAGCAGCCCGTCCCGGGACAACCCCTACGAGCAGTACTTC.

The V and J genes are TRBV29-1 and TRBJ1-1; TRBD1 is a possible D gene (6 bases). CDR3 size: 15 residues. Per germline, CDR1 SQVTM and CDR2 ANQGSEA. The CDR3 sequence: CRVGGRGGLDTEAFF. For the CDR3, the DNA is TGCAGGGTGGGGGGCCGGGGGGGGCTCGACACTGAAGCTTTCTTT.

The J gene is TRBJ2-1, the V gene TRBV18; 9 bases agree with TRBD1. Losses at the gene ends were 3 bases for V and 2 bases for J; bases not matched to a gene: 14. The germline V gene has CDR1 KGHSH and CDR2 LQKENI. The CDR3 is 19 amino acids. CDR3 protein: CASSPWRGTGRIAYNEQFF. The CDR3 DNA reads TGTGCCAGCTCACCCTGGAGGGGGACAGGGAGAATCGCCTACAATGAGCAGTTCTTC.

The chain links TRBV9 to TRBJ2-3; 7 bases are a match to TRBD2. Per the germline V gene, CDR1 is SGDLS and CDR2 is YYNGEE. The CDR3 has 15 residues. Losses at the gene ends were 1 base for V and 4 bases for J; bases not matched to a gene: 6. The CDR3 here is CASSVKRDDSDTQYF. CDR3 bases: TGTGCCAGCAGCGTAAAGCGGGACGACTCAGATACGCAGTATTTT.

The chain joins TRBV27 to TRBJ2-5, with D perhaps TRBD1 (5 bases). Trimming removed 5 bases from V and 5 bases from J, with 12 bases in between. The CDR3 has 13 amino acids. Germline-derived CDR1 and CDR2 are MNHEY and SMNVEV (reference sequence). The CDR3: CASSQGSRETQYF. The DNA of the CDR3 is TGTGCCAGCAGTCAGGGTAGCAGGGAGACCCAGTACTTC.

This chain joins TRBV2 and TRBJ1-2; weak D call: TRBD1 (5 bases). Germline CDR1 and CDR2: SNHLY and FYNNEI. Trimming stripped 3 bases from V and 8 bases from J, with 25 bases between. The CDR3 is 17 residues long. The chain's CDR3 is CASSDPLGVRGLWGYTF. Here the CDR3 DNA reads TGTGCCAGCAGTGACCCCTTGGGGGTAAGGGGACTATGGGGCTACACCTTC.

The rearrangement links TRBV28 to TRBJ2-3; D is possibly TRBD2 (5 bases). There are 14 residues in the CDR3. CDR1 and CDR2 (germline): MDHEN, SYDVKM. V was shortened by 2 bases and J by 1 base, with 7 bases between the two germline ends. The CDR3 reads CASSLKEGTDTQYF. Here the CDR3 DNA reads TGTGCCAGCAGTTTAAAGGAGGGCACAGATACGCAGTATTTT.

The chain employs TRBV18 and TRBJ2-7; D unclear. V lost 0 bases, J lost 2 bases, and 17 bases lay in between. This CDR3 comprises 17 residues. Germline lookup yields CDR1 KGHSH and CDR2 LQKENI. CDR3 residues: CASSPPQSSLPPYEQYF. As DNA, the CDR3 is TGTGCCAGCTCACCACCTCAGTCTAGTTTGCCCCCCTACGAGCAGTACTTC.

This chain connects TRBV7-9 to TRBJ1-5, with a possible D match to TRBD1 (5 bases). CDR1 is SEHNR and CDR2 is FQNEAQ in the germline V gene (reference sequence). Trimming stripped 2 bases from V and 0 bases from J, with 5 bases between. The CDR3 extends over 14 amino acids. Written as DNA, the CDR3 is TGTGCCAGCAGCTTACAGGGTAGCAATCAGCCCCAGCATTTT. The encoded protein is CASSLQGSNQPQHF.